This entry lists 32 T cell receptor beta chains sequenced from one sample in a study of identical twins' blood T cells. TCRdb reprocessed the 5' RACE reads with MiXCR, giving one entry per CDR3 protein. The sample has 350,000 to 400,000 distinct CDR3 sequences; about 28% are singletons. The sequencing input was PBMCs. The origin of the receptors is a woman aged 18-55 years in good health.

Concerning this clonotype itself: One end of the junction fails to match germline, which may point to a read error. The CDR3 region has the DNA TGCAGCGTCAAGACAGGGGCGGTCGAGCGGTACTTC. Residues: CSVKTGAVERYF. The gene calls are TRBV29-1 and TRBJ2-7, with 8 nucleotides matching TRBD1. The V gene's germline CDR1 is SQVTM and CDR2 ANQGSEA. The CDR3 consists of 12 residues.

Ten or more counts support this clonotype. CDR3 DNA sequence: TGTGCCAGCAGCCGTAGGCATCTGAACACTGAAGCTTTCTTT. Its protein product is CASSRRHLNTEAFF. This sequence joins TRBV3-1 and TRBJ1-1; D remains unclear. The germline gives CDR1 LGHDT, CDR2 YNNKEL (reference sequence). Trimming removed 4 bases at V and 0 bases at J, with 9 bases between. The length of the CDR3 is 14 residues.

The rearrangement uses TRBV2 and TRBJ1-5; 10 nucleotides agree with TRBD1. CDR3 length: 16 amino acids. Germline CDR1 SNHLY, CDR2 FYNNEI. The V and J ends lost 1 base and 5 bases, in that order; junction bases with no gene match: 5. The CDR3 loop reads CASSEETGGRYQPQHF. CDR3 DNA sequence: TGTGCCAGCAGTGAAGAGACAGGGGGCCGGTATCAGCCCCAGCATTTT.

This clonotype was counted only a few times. Written as DNA, the CDR3 is TGCAGCGGCCAGTGGAACACTGAAGCTTTCTTT. Translating gives CSGQWNTEAFF. The chain has TRBV29-1 and TRBJ1-1, with D unclear. Germline CDR1 is SQVTM and CDR2 is ANQGSEA. Deletions cut 7 bases from V and 1 base from J, with 7 bases between. The CDR3 is 11 residues long.

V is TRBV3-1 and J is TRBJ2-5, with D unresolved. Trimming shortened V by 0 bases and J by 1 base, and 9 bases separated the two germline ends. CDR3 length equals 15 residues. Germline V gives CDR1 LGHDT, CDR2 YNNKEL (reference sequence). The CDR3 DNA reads TGTGCCAGCAGCCAAGATTTAGCAAGCCAAGAGACCCAGTACTTC. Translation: CASSQDLASQETQYF.

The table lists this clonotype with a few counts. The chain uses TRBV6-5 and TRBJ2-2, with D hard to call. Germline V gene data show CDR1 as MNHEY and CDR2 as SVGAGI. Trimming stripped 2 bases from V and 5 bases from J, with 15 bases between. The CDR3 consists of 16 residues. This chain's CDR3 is CASSYGRSRWTGELFF. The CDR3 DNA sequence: TGTGCCAGCAGTTACGGCCGCAGTCGGTGGACCGGGGAGCTGTTTTTT.

CDR3 coding DNA: TGTGCCAGCAGCTTAGGACTAGTGAGGGGCAATGAGCAGTTCTTC. Protein: CASSLGLVRGNEQFF. V gene TRBV7-8 combines with J gene TRBJ2-1, with D tentatively TRBD2 (6 bases). The CDR3 has 15 amino acids. The V and J ends lost 1 base and 6 bases respectively, with 13 bases between them. Germline V CDR1 and CDR2: SGHVS, FQNEAQ.

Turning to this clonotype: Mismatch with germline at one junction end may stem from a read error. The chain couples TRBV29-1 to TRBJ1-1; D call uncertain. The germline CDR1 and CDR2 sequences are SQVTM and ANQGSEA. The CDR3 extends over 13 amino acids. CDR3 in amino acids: CIVAVQENTEAFF. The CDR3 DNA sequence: TGCATCGTTGCCGTTCAGGAGAACACTGAAGCTTTCTTT.

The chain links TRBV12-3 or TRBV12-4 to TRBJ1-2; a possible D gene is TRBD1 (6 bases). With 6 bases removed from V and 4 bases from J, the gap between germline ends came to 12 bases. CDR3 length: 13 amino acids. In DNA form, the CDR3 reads TGTGCCAGCAGCCGGGGGACATTCTATGGCTACACCTTC. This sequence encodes CASSRGTFYGYTF.

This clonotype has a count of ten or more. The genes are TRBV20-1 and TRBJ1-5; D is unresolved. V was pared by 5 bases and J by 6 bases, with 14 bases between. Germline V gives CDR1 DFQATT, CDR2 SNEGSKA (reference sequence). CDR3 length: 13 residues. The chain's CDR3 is CSAARGAGQPQHF. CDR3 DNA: TGCAGTGCTGCACGGGGAGCGGGTCAGCCCCAGCATTTT.

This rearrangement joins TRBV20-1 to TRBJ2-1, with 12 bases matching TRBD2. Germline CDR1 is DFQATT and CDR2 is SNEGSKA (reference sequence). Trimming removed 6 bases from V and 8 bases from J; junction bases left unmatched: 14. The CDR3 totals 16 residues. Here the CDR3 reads CSADSYTSGGWYEQFF. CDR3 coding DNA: TGCAGTGCCGATAGTTATACTAGCGGGGGGTGGTATGAGCAGTTCTTC.

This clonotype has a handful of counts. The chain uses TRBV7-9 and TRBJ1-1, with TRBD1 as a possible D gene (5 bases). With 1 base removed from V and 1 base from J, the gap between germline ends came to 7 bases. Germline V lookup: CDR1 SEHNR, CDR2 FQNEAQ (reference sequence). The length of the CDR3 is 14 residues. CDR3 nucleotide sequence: TGTGCCAGCAGCTTAGGGGACGGGAACACTGAAGCTTTCTTT. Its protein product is CASSLGDGNTEAFF. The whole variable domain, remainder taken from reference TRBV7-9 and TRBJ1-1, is DTGVSQNPRHKITKRGQNVTFRCDPISEHNRLYWYRQTLGQGPEFLTYFQNEAQLEKSRLLSDRFSAERPKGSFSTLEIQRTEQGDSAMYLCASSLGDGNTEAFFGQGTRLTVV.

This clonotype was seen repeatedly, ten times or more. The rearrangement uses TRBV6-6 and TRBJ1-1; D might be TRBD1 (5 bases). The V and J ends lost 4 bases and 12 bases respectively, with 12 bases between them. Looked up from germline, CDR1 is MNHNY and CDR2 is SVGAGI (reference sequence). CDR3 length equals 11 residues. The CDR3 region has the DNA TGTGCCAGCAGTTTGGACGGGGACCCTTTCTTT. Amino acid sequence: CASSLDGDPFF.

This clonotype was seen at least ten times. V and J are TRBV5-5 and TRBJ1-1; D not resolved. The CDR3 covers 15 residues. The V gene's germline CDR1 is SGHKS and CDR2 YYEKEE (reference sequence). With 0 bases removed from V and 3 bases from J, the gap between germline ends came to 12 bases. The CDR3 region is CASSLAALSHTEAFF. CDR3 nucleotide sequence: TGTGCCAGCAGCTTGGCCGCGTTGAGTCACACTGAAGCTTTCTTT.

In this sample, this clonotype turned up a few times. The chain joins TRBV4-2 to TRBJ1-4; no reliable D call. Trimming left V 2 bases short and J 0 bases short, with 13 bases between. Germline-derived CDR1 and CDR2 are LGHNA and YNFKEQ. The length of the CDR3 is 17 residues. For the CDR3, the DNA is TGTGCCAGCAGCCAACCGGACCACGATGCAACTAATGAAAAACTGTTTTTT. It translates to CASSQPDHDATNEKLFF.

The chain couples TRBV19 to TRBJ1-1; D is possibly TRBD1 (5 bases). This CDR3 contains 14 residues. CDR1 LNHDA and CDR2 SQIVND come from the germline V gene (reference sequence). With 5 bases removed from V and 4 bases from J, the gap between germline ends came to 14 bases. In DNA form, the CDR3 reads TGTGCCAGTAGTGGATTTCAGGGATTCACTGAAGCTTTCTTT. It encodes CASSGFQGFTEAFF.

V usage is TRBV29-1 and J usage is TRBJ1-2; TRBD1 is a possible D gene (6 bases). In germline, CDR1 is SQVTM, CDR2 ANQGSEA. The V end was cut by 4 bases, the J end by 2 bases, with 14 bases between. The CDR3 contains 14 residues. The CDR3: CSVVGQQGNYGYTF. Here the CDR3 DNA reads TGCAGCGTTGTTGGCCAACAGGGAAACTATGGCTACACCTTC.

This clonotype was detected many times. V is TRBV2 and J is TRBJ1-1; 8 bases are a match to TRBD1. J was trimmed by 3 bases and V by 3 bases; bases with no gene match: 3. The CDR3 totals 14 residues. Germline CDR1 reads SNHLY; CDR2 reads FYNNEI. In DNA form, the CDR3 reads TGTGCCAGCAGTGACAGGGGGCTGGACACTGAAGCTTTCTTT. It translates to CASSDRGLDTEAFF.

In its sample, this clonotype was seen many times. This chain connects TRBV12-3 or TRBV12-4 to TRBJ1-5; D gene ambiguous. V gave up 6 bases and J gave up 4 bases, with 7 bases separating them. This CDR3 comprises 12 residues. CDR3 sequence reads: CASSHSNQPQHF. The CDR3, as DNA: TGTGCCAGCAGCCACTCTAATCAGCCCCAGCATTTT.

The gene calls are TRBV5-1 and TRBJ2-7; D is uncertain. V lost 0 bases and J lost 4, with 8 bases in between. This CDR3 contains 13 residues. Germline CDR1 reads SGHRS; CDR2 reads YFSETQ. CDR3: CASSLDFNYEQYF. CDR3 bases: TGCGCCAGCAGCTTGGATTTTAATTACGAGCAGTACTTC.

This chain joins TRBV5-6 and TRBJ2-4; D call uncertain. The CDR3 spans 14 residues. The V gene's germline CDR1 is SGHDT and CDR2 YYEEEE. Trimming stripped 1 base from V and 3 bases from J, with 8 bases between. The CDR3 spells CASSLPSFKNIQYF. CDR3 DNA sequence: TGTGCCAGCAGCTTGCCCTCCTTCAAAAACATTCAGTACTTC.

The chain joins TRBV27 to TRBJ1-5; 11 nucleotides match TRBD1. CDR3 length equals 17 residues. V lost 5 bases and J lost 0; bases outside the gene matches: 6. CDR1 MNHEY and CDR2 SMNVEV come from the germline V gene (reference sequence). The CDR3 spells CASSPRDRGVSNQPQHF. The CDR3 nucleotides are TGTGCCAGCAGTCCCAGGGACAGGGGGGTTAGCAATCAGCCCCAGCATTTT.

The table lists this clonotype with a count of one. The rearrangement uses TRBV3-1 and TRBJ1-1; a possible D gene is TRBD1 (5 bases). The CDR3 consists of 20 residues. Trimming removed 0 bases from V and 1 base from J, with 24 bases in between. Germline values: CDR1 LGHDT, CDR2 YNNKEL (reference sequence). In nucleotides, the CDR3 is TGTGCCAGCAGCCAAGAAGTCGGGCAGCTACAAGGGGCACCGAACACTGAAGCTTTCTTT. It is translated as CASSQEVGQLQGAPNTEAFF.

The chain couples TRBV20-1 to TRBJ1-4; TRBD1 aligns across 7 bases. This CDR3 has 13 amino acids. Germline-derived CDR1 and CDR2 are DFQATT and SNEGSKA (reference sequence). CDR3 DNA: TGCAGCCCCTCCCGACAGGGCAATGAAAAACTGTTTTTT. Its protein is CSPSRQGNEKLFF.

The CDR3 DNA sequence: TGTGCCAGCAGCCGAGGGACAGCTAATCAGCCCCAGCATTTT. Translated, it gives CASSRGTANQPQHF. The chain links TRBV7-8 to TRBJ1-5; 7 bases align to TRBD1. The CDR3 length is 14 residues. Germline CDR1 is SGHVS and CDR2 is FQNEAQ. J lost 4 bases, V lost 5 bases, and 5 bases had no gene match.

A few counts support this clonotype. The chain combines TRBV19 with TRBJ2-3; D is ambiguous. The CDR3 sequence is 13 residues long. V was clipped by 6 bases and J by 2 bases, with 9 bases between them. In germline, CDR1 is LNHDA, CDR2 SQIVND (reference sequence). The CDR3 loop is CASRSSDTDTQYF. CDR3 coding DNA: TGTGCCAGTAGGTCCTCTGACACAGATACGCAGTATTTT.

The chain's CDR3 is CAISETGSNSDEQFF. The CDR3 DNA reads TGTGCCATCAGTGAAACCGGGAGTAATAGTGATGAGCAGTTCTTC. The chain joins TRBV10-3 to TRBJ2-1, with D perhaps TRBD2 (6 bases). The CDR3 spans 15 residues. V was clipped by 3 bases and J by 8 bases, with 17 bases between them. Germline lookup yields CDR1 ENHRY and CDR2 SYGVKD.

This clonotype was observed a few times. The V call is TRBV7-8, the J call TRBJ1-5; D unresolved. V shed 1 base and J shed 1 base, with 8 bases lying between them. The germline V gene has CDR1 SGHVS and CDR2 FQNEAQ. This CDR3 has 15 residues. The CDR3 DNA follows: TGTGCCAGCAGCTTAGAATCTCGGAGCAATCAGCCCCAGCATTTT. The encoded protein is CASSLESRSNQPQHF.

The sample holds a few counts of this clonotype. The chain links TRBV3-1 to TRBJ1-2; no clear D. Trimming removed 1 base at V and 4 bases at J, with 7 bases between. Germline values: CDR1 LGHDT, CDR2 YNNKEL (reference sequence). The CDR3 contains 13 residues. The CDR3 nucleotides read TGTGCCAGCAGCCAAGCGGCAGGCTATGGCTACACCTTC. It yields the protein CASSQAAGYGYTF.

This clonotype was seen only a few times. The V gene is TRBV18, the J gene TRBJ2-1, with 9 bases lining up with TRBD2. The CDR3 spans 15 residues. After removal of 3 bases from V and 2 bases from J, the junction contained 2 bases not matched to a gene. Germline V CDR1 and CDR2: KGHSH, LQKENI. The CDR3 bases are TGTGCCAGCTCACCGGGCGGGGGGGCCTACAATGAGCAGTTCTTC. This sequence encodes CASSPGGGAYNEQFF.

The CDR3 DNA reads as TGCAGTGCTCGACTAGCGGGGATTCCTTTGTCGCAGTATTTT. Protein sequence: CSARLAGIPLSQYF. The V and J genes are TRBV20-1 and TRBJ2-3, with 11 positions matching TRBD2. The germline V gene has CDR1 DFQATT and CDR2 SNEGSKA (reference sequence). This CDR3 comprises 14 residues. The junction had 11 bases not matched to a gene; V was cut back by 5 bases and J by 10 bases.

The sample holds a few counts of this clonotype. In DNA, the CDR3 is TGCAGCGTTCGACTAGCGGGAGGGCCAGATACGCAGTATTTT. As protein: CSVRLAGGPDTQYF. The chain is built from TRBV29-1 and TRBJ2-3; 14 bases align to TRBD2. This CDR3 comprises 14 residues. The V gene end was trimmed by 5 bases and the J gene end by 4 bases; junction bases not matched to a gene: 2. The germline gives CDR1 SQVTM, CDR2 ANQGSEA.